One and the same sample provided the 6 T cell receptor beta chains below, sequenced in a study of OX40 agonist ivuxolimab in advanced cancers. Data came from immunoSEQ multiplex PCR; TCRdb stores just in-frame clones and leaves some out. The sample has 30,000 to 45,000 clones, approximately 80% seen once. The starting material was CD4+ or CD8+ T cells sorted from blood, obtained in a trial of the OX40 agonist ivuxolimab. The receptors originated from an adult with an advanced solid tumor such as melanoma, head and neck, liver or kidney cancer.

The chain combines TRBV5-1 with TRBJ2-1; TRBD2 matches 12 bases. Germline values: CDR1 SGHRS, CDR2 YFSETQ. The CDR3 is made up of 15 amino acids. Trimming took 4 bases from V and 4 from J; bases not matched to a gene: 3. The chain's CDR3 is CASSLAGGGYNEQFF. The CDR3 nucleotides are TGCGCCAGCAGCCTAGCGGGAGGGGGATACAATGAGCAGTTCTTC.

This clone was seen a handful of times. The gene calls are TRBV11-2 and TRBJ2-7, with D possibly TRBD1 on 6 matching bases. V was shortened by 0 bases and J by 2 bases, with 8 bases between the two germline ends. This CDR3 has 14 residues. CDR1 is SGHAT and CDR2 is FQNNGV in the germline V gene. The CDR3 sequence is CASSLDQGPYEQYF. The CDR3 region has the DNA TGTGCCAGCAGCTTAGACCAGGGGCCCTACGAGCAGTACTTC.

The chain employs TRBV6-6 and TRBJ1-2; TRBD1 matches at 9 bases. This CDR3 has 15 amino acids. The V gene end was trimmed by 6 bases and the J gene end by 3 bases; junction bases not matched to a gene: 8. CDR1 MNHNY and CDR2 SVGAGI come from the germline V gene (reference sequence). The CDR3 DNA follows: TGTGCCAGCAGGCCACAGGGGGCGCTGCACTATGGCTACACCTTC. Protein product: CASRPQGALHYGYTF.

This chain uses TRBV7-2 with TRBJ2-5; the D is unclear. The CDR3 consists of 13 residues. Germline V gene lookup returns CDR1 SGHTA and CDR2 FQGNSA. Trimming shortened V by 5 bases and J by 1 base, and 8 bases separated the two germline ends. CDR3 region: CASSQRPQETQYF. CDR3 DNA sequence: TGTGCCAGCAGCCAGAGGCCCCAAGAGACCCAGTACTTC.

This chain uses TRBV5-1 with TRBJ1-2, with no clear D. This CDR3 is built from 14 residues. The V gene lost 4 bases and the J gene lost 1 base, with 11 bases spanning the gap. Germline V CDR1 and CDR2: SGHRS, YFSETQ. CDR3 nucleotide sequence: TGCGCCAGCAGCCCGCGACCTATTAACTATGGCTACACCTTC. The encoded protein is CASSPRPINYGYTF.

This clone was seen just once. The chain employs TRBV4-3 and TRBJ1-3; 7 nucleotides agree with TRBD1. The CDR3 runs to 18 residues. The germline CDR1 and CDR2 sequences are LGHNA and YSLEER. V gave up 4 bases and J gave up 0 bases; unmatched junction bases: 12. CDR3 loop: CASSLYLGQAYSGNTIYF. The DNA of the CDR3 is TGCGCCAGCAGCCTGTATCTCGGACAGGCCTACTCTGGAAACACCATATATTTT.